This entry lists 6 T cell receptor beta chains sequenced from one sample in a study of response to subunit inactivated influenza vaccine. TCRdb re-called the RT-PCR reads through MiXCR, storing one row per CDR3 protein. The sample includes roughly 160,000 distinct CDR3 sequences, about 11% of them seen just once. Sequencing used non-naive T cells sorted from PBMCs, obtained about 40 days after vaccination. Receptors originate from a man aged 45-65 years who received an inactivated influenza vaccine.

The chain recombines TRBV7-2 with TRBJ1-6, with D uncertain. CDR3 length: 14 amino acids. CDR1 is SGHTA, CDR2 FQGNSA, per germline. V was trimmed by 3 bases and J by 5 bases, leaving 8 bases between them. The CDR3 region is CASSFRRNNSPLHF. The CDR3 DNA follows: TGTGCCAGCAGCTTTAGGCGGAATAATTCACCCCTCCACTTT.

This clonotype has at least ten counts. An end of the junction does not agree with germline; a read error may underlie this. This chain connects TRBV7-7 to TRBJ2-1; TRBD1 agrees at 8 bases. The CDR3 covers 13 residues. In germline, CDR1 is SSHAT, CDR2 FNYEAQ (reference sequence). The CDR3 here is CASSSGGVNEQFF. The CDR3, as DNA: TGTGCTAGCAGCTCAGGGGGCGTGAATGAGCAGTTCTTC.

This clonotype was picked up many times. This chain links TRBV28 with TRBJ2-7; a weak D match, TRBD1 (6 bases). Trimming took 1 base from V and 4 from J, leaving 23 bases between them. The CDR3 length is 18 residues. Per germline, CDR1 MDHEN and CDR2 SYDVKM. Here the CDR3 DNA reads TGTGCCAGCAGTTTATCCGGTTTGTCAGCCCCTCAGGGGTACGAGCAGTACTTC. Protein sequence: CASSLSGLSAPQGYEQYF.

This chain connects TRBV12-3 or TRBV12-4 to TRBJ2-7; D not resolved. CDR3 length: 12 residues. V was cut by 3 bases and J by 7 bases, with 10 bases left in between. CDR3 sequence reads: CASSFVGGEQYF. The CDR3 DNA follows: TGTGCCAGCAGTTTCGTAGGCGGAGAGCAGTACTTC.

This clonotype appeared a few times. The CDR3 loop is CASTPRGEAEAFF. The CDR3 DNA is TGTGCCAGCACCCCCCGGGGGGAGGCTGAAGCTTTCTTT. This chain links TRBV28 with TRBJ1-1; maybe TRBD1 (5 bases). There are 13 residues in the CDR3. The germline V and J ends were trimmed by 7 bases and 6 bases, with 15 bases remaining between them. Germline-derived CDR1 and CDR2 are MDHEN and SYDVKM.

This clonotype was picked up a small number of times. The V call is TRBV7-2, the J call TRBJ2-1, with TRBD1 matching 9 bases. Germline CDR1 reads SGHTA; CDR2 reads FQGNSA. This CDR3 is 16 amino acids long. With 6 bases clipped from V and 0 bases from J, the junction kept 6 bases outside the gene matches. The CDR3 reads CASRGQGISSYNEQFF. The CDR3 DNA reads as TGTGCCAGCAGGGGACAGGGAATTAGCTCCTACAATGAGCAGTTCTTC.